This TCR beta chain was sequenced during a study of T-cell memory formation after mild COVID-19. Study-wide context: Clustering of TCRs was largely donor specific.

TCRdb reanalysed the 5' RACE reads using MiXCR and keeps one entry per CDR3 protein. This sample has some 210,000 distinct CDR3 sequences, with more than 25% found just once. Whole-study findings and limits: Pre-infection memory showed some responding clones, and this suggested that cross-reactive memory joined.

CDR1 is SQVTM, CDR2 ANQGSEA, per germline. The CDR3 has 13 residues. Trimming pared 0 bases from V and 10 bases from J, leaving 15 bases between. In its sample, this clonotype was seen a few times. What it binds is unknown. This TCR was recovered from an adult woman who had mild COVID-19 (a few samples of this study predate the infection). Cell type and time point are not known. What was sequenced was PBMCs or a T cell subset sorted from them (not recorded which). The rearrangement uses TRBV29-1 and TRBJ2-5; the D is unclear. CDR3 sequence reads: CSVEDADEVDQYF. The DNA for the CDR3 is TGCAGCGTTGAAGATGCCGATGAGGTGGACCAGTACTTC.